This TCR beta chain was identified during a study of blood T cells in healthy people across ages. Overall study: Every two T cells gave about one barcoded beta molecule via template switching. Study observations and caveats: Donor CMV infection status was unknown, possibly confounding age-related changes in expanded clonotypes.

Next came a second PCR, run for about 7 to 11 cycles, which used a sample-barcoded 5' primer along with a J-beta primer mix. MiXCR, run by TCRdb on the 5' RACE reads, gives a single entry per CDR3 protein. The data show about 1.1 million distinct CDR3 sequences, roughly two fifths seen once. This clonotype was seen a few times. Its antigen is still unknown. The germline gives CDR1 DFQATT, CDR2 SNEGSKA (reference sequence). This CDR3 spans 17 amino acids. With 4 bases removed from V and 3 bases from J, the gap between germline ends came to 25 bases. Sequenced material: blood. The chain carries TRBV20-1 and TRBJ2-7; D unclear. The clonotype comes from a young man in good health. The chain's CDR3 is CSAITPDPNRSFYEQYF. The CDR3 coding sequence is TGCAGTGCTATAACTCCCGACCCCAACCGGTCCTTCTACGAGCAGTACTTC.